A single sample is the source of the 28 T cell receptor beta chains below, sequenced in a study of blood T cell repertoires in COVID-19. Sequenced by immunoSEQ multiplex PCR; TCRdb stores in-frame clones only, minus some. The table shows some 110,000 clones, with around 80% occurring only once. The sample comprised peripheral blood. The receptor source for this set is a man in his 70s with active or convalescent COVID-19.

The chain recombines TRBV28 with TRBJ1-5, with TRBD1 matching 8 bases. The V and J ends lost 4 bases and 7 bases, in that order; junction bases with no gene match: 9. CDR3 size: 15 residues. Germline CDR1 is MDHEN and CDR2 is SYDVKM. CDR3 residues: CASSSGQVRNQPQHF. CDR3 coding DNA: TGTGCCAGCAGTTCGGGACAGGTCAGGAACCAGCCCCAGCATTTT.

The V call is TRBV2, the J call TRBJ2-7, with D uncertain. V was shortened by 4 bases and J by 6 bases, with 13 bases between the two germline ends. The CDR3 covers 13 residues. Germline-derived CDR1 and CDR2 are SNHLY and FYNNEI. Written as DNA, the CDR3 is TGTGCCAGCAGTGTTGTCATGGCAGGCGAGCAGTACTTC. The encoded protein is CASSVVMAGEQYF.

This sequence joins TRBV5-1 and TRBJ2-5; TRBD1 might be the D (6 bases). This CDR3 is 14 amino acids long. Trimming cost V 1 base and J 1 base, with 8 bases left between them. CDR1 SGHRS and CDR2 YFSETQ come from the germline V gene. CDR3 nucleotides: TGCGCCAGCAGCTTGTCACAGGGCCAAGAGACCCAGTACTTC. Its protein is CASSLSQGQETQYF.

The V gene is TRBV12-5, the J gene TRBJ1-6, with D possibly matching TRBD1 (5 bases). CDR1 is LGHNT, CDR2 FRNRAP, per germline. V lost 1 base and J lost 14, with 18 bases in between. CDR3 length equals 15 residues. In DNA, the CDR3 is TGTGCTAGTGGTTTGGACCCCGCTACAGGCTCGGCCCTCCACTTT. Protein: CASGLDPATGSALHF.

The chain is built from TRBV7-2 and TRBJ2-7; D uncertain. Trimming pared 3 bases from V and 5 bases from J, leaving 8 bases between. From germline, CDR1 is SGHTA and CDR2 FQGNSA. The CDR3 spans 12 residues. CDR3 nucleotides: TGTGCCAGCAGCTTCGGGTGGGACGAGCAGTACTTC. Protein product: CASSFGWDEQYF. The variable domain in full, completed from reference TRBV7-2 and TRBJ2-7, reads GAGVSQSPSNKVTEKGKDVELRCDPISGHTALYWYRQSLGQGLEFLIYFQGNSAPDKSGLPSDRFSAERTGGSVSTLTIQRTQQEDSAVYLCASSFGWDEQYFGPGTRLTVT.

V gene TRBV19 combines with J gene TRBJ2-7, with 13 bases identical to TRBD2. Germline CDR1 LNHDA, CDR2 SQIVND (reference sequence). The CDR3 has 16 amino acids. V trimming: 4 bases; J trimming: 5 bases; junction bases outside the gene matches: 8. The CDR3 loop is CASSKTGTSGTHEQYF. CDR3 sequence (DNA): TGTGCCAGTAGTAAGACCGGGACTAGCGGGACCCACGAGCAGTACTTC.

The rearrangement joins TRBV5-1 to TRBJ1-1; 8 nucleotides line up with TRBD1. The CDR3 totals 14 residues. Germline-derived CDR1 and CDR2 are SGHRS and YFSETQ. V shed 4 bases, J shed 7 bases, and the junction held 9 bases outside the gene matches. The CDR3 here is CASSDTGGNGEAFF. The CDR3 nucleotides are TGCGCCAGCAGCGATACAGGGGGTAACGGTGAAGCTTTCTTT. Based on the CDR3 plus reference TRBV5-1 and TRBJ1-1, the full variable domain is KAGVTQTPRYLIKTRGQQVTLSCSPISGHRSVSWYQQTPGQGLQFLFEYFSETQRNKGNFPGRFSGRQFSNSRSEMNVSTLELGDSALYLCASSDTGGNGEAFFGQGTRLTVV.

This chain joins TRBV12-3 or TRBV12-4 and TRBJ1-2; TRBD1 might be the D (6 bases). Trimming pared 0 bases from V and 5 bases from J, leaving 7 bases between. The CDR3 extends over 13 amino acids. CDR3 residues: CASSLATGYGYTF. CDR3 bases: TGTGCCAGCAGTTTAGCCACAGGGTATGGCTACACCTTC.

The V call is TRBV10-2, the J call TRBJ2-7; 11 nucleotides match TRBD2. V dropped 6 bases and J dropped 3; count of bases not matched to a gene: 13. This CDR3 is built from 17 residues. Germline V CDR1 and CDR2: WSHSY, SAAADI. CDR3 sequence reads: CASSPRLAGISGYEQYF. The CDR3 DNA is TGCGCCAGCAGCCCCCGACTAGCGGGAATAAGTGGCTACGAGCAGTACTTC.

For the CDR3, the DNA is TGTGCCAGCAGCCCACGACTAGCGGGAAACACAGATACGCAGTATTTT. Amino acid sequence: CASSPRLAGNTDTQYF. V is TRBV7-9 and J is TRBJ2-3; 11 positions agree with TRBD2. Trimming cost V 5 bases and J 2 bases; bases outside gene matches: 6. Germline V gene sequence: CDR1 SEHNR, CDR2 FQNEAQ (reference sequence). The CDR3 covers 16 residues.

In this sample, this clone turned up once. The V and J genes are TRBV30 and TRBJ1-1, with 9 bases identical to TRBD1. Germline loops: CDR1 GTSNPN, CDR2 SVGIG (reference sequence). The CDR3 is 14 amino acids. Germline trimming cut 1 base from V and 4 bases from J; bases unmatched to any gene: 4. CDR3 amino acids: CAWSGQGGFTEAFF. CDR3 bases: TGTGCCTGGAGTGGACAGGGGGGCTTCACTGAAGCTTTCTTT.

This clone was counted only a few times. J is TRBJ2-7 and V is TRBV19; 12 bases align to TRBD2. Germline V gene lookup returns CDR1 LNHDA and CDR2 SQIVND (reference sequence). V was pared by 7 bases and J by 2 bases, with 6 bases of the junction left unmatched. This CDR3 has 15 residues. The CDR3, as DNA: TGTGCCAGTACACCTACTAGCGGGAGGACCTACGAGCAGTACTTC. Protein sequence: CASTPTSGRTYEQYF. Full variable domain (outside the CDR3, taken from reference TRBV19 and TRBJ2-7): DGGITQSPKYLFRKEGQNVTLSCEQNLNHDAMYWYRQDPGQGLRLIYYSQIVNDFQKGDIAEGYSVSREKKESFPLTVTSAQKNPTAFYLCASTPTSGRTYEQYFGPGTRLTVT.

The CDR3 loop is CASSIGTNLPNTIYF. The CDR3 DNA is TGTGCCAGTAGTATAGGGACTAACCTACCAAACACCATATATTTT. The rearrangement joins TRBV19 to TRBJ1-3; D is uncertain. CDR1 and CDR2 from the germline V gene are LNHDA and SQIVND (reference sequence). Between the trimmed V and J ends, which lost 1 base and 6 bases, there was a span of 13 bases. This CDR3 region has 15 residues.

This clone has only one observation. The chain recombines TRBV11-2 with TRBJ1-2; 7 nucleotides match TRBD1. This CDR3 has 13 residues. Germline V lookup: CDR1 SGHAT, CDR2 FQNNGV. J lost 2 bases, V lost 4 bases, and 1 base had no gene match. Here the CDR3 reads CASSSGQNYGYTF. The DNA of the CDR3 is TGTGCCAGCAGCTCGGGACAGAACTATGGCTACACCTTC. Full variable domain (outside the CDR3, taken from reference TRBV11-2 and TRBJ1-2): EAGVAQSPRYKIIEKRQSVAFWCNPISGHATLYWYQQILGQGPKLLIQFQNNGVVDDSQLPKDRFSAERLKGVDSTLKIQPAKLEDSAVYLCASSSGQNYGYTFGSGTRLTVV.

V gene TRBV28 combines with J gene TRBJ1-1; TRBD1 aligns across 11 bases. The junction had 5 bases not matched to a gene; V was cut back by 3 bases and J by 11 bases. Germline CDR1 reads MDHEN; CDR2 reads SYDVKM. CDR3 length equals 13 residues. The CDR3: CASSLDRGLGAFF. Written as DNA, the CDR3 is TGTGCCAGCAGTTTGGACAGGGGGCTTGGGGCTTTCTTT.

CDR3 sequence reads: CATSKTSGGYYNEQFF. CDR3 DNA sequence: TGTGCCACCAGCAAAACTAGCGGGGGGTACTACAATGAGCAGTTCTTC. This chain joins TRBV15 and TRBJ2-1; 12 nucleotides agree with TRBD2. This CDR3 contains 16 residues. CDR1 is LNHNV, CDR2 YYDKDF, per germline (reference sequence). V was pared by 4 bases and J by 3 bases, with 4 bases of the junction left unmatched.

Here the CDR3 DNA reads TGTGCCAGCAGTTCCCCCCTGGGCCTGATGAACACCGGGGAGCTGTTTTTT. As protein: CASSSPLGLMNTGELFF. The chain carries TRBV28 and TRBJ2-2, with unresolved D. There are 17 residues in the CDR3. The germline gives CDR1 MDHEN, CDR2 SYDVKM. The V end lost 4 bases, the J end lost 1 base, and 16 bases lay between the germline ends.

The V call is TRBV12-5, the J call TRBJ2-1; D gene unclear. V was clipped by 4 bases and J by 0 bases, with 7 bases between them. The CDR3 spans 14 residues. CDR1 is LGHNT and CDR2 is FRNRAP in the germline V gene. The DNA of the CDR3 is TGTGCTAGTGGTTATTGGAGCTCCTACAATGAGCAGTTCTTC. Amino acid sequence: CASGYWSSYNEQFF.

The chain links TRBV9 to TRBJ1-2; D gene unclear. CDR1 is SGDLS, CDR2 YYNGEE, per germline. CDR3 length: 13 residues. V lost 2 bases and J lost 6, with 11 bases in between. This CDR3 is CASSVEGVNGYTF. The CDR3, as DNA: TGTGCCAGCAGCGTGGAGGGAGTCAATGGCTACACCTTC.

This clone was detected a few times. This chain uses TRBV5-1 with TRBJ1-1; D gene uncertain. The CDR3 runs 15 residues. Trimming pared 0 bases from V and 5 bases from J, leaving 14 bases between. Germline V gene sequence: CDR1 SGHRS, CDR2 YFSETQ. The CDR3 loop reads CASSLGQPGGTEAFF. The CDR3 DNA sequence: TGCGCCAGCAGCTTGGGGCAGCCCGGAGGGACTGAAGCTTTCTTT.

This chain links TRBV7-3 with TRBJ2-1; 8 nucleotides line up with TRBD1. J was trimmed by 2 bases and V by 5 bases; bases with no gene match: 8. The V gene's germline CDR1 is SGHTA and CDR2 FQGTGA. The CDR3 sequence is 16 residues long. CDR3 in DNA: TGTGCCAGCAGCGCCCCCGGACAGGGACCCTACAATGAGCAGTTCTTC. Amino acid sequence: CASSAPGQGPYNEQFF.

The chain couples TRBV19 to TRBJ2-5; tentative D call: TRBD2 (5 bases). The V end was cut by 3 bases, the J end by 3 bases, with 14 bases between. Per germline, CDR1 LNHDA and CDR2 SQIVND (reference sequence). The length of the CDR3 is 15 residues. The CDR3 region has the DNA TGTGCCAGTAGTATGGGTTCGACGGGAAAAGAGACCCAGTACTTC. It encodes CASSMGSTGKETQYF.

CDR3 amino acids: CASSRLNRGLREKLFF. CDR3 coding DNA: TGTGCCAGCAGCCGATTAAACAGGGGGTTAAGGGAAAAACTGTTTTTT. This chain connects TRBV7-4 to TRBJ1-4, with 8 bases matching TRBD1. V lost 5 bases and J lost 8; bases outside the gene matches: 13. In germline, CDR1 is SGHVT, CDR2 SQSDAQ. This CDR3 is built from 16 residues.

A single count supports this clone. The DNA for the CDR3 is TGTGCCAGCAGGACAGGAGACAACACCGGGGAGCTGTTTTTT. Its translation: CASRTGDNTGELFF. The chain is built from TRBV21-1 and TRBJ2-2; the table's D gene call, TRBD1, was not cross checked with the DNA. TRBV21-1 is deemed a pseudogene. The CDR3 spans 14 residues.

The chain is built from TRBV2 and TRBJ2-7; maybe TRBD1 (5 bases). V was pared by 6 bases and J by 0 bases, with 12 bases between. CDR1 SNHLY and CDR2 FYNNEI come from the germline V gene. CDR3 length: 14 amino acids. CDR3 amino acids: CASSEDTYSYEQYF. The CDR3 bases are TGTGCCAGCAGCGAGGACACATACTCCTACGAGCAGTACTTC.

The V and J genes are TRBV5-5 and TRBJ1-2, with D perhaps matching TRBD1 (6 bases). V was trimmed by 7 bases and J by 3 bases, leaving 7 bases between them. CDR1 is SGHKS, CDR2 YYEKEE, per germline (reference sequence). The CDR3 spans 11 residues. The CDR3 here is CASSGDYGYTF. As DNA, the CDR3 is TGTGCCAGCTCAGGGGACTATGGCTACACCTTC.

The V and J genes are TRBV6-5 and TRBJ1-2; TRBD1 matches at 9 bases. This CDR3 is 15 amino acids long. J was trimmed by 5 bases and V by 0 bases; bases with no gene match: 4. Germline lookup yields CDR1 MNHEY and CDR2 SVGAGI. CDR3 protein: CASSYSRQGGYGYTF. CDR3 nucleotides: TGTGCCAGCAGTTACTCGCGACAGGGGGGGTATGGCTACACCTTC.

CDR3 loop: CASSEGDRGATDTQYF. DNA for the CDR3: TGTGCCAGCAGTGAGGGGGACAGGGGAGCAACAGATACGCAGTATTTT. This chain uses TRBV6-4 with TRBJ2-3; 10 bases are shared with TRBD1. Per the germline V gene, CDR1 is MRHNA and CDR2 is SNTAGT. V lost 3 bases and J lost 3; bases outside the gene matches: 6. The length of the CDR3 is 16 residues.